This T cell receptor (beta chain) was recovered during a study of T cells in Graves' hyperthyroidism and ophthalmopathy. Study outcomes and limitations: The authors' 13 V-J model separated ophthalmopathy from stable hyperthyroidism.

The CDR3 regions of TCR beta were amplified from RNA transcripts. HTBI primers were employed in a first-round RT-PCR of the TCR CDR3. TCRdb re-analysed the multiplex PCR reads in MiXCR, keeping a single row per CDR3 protein. The sample lists more than 450,000 distinct CDR3 sequences; approximately 20% were seen once. The table lists this clonotype with many counts. The target antigen is unknown. The receptor was isolated from a man aged 35-49 years with Graves' ophthalmopathy. Sequenced sample: blood.

The chain's CDR3 is CASSYETGYYNEQFF. CDR3 in DNA: TGTGCCAGCAGTTACGAAACAGGGTACTACAATGAGCAGTTCTTC. This rearrangement joins TRBV6-6 to TRBJ2-1; TRBD1 is a possible D gene (6 bases). Between the trimmed V and J ends, which lost 2 bases and 3 bases, there was a span of 11 bases. The CDR3 loop spans 15 amino acids. Germline V gene sequence: CDR1 MNHNY, CDR2 SVGAGI (reference sequence).